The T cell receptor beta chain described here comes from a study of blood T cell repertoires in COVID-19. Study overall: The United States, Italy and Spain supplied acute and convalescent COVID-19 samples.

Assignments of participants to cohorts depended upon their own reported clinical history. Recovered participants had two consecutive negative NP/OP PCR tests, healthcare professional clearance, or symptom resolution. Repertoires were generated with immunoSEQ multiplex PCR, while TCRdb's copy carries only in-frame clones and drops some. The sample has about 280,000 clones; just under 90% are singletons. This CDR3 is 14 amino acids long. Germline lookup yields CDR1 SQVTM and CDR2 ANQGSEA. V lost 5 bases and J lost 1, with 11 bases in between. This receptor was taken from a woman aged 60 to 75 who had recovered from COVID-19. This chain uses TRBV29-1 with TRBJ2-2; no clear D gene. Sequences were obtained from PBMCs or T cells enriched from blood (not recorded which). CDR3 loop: CSVIETKNTGELFF. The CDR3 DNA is TGCAGCGTTATCGAGACAAAGAACACCGGGGAGCTGTTTTTT.